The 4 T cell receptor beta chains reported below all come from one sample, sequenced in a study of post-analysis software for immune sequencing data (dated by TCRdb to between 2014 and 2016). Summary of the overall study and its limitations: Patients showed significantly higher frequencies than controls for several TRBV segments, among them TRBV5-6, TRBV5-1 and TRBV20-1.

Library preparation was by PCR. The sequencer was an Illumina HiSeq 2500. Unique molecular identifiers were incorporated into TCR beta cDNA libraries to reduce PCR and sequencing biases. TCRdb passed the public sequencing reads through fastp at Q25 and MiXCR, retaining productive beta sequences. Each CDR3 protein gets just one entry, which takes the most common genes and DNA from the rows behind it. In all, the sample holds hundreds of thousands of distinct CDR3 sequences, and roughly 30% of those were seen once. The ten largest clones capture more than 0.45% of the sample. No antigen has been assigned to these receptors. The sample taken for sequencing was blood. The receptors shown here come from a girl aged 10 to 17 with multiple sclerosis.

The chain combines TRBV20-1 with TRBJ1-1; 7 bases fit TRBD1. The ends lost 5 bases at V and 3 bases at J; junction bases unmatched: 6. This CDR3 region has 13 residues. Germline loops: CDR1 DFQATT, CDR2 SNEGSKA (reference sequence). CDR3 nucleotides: TGCAGTGCTCCTCGACAGGGCTACACTGAAGCTTTCTTT. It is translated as CSAPRQGYTEAFF.

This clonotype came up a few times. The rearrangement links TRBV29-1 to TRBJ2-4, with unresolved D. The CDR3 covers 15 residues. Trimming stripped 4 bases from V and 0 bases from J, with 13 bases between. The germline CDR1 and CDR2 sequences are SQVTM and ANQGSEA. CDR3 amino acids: CSVVEGFLAKNIQYF. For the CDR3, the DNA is TGCAGCGTTGTAGAAGGATTCCTAGCCAAAAACATTCAGTACTTC.

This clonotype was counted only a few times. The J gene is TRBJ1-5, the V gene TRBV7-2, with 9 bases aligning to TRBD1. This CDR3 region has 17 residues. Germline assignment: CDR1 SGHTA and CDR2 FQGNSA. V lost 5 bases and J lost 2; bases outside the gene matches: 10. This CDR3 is CASSKGDRVTGNQPQHF. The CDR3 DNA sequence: TGTGCCAGCAGCAAGGGGGACAGGGTTACGGGCAATCAGCCCCAGCATTTT.

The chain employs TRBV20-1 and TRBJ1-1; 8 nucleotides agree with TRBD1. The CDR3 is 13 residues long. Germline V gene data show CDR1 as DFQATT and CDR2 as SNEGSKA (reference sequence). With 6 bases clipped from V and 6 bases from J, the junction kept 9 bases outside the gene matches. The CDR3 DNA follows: TGCAGTGCACGCACAGGGGGGTTGGCTGAAGCTTTCTTT. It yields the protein CSARTGGLAEAFF.